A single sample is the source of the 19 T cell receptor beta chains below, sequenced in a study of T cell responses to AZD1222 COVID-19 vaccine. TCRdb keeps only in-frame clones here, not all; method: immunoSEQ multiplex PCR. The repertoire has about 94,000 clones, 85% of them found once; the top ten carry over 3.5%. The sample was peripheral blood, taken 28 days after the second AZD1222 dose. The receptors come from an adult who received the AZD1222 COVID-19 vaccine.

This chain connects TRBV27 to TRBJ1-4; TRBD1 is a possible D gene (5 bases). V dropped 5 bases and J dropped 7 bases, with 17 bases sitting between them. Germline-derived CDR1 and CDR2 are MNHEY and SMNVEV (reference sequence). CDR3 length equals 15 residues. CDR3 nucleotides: TGTGCCAGCAGTCGCATGACAGCCCGGGGTGAAAAACTGTTTTTT. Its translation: CASSRMTARGEKLFF. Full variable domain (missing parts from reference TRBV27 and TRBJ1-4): EAQVTQNPRYLITVTGKKLTVTCSQNMNHEYMSWYRQDPGLGLRQIYYSMNVEVTDKGDVPEGYKVSRKEKRNFPLILESPSPNQTSLYFCASSRMTARGEKLFFGSGTQLSVL.

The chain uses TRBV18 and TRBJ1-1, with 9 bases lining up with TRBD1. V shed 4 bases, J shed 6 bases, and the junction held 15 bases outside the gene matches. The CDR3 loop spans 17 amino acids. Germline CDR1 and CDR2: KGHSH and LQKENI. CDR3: CASSHPANRGRRPEAFF. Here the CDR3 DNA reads TGTGCCAGCTCACACCCCGCCAACAGGGGGCGACGGCCTGAAGCTTTCTTT.

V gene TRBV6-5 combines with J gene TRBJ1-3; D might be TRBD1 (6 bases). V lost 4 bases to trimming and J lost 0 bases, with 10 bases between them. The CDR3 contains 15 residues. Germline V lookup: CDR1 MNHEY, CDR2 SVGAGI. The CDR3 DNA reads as TGTGCCAGCAGTTCGCGACAGGCCTCTGGAAACACCATATATTTT. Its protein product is CASSSRQASGNTIYF.

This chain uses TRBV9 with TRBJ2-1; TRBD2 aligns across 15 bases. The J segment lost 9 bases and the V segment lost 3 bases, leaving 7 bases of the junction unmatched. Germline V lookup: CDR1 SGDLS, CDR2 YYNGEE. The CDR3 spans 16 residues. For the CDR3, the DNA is TGTGCCAGCAGCGCCTCCCCGGGACTAGCGGGAGGTGAGCAGTTCTTC. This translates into CASSASPGLAGGEQFF.

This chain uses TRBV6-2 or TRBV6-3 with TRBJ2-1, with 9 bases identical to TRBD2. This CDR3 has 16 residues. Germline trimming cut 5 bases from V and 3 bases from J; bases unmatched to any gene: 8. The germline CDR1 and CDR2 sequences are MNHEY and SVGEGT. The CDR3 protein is CASSARTSEVYNEQFF. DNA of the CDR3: TGTGCCAGCAGTGCCCGGACTAGCGAGGTCTACAATGAGCAGTTCTTC.

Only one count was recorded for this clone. Here the CDR3 DNA reads TGTGCCAGCAGCAACGGGCAGATATCGGAGACCCAGTACTTC. Protein: CASSNGQISETQYF. The genes are TRBV13 and TRBJ2-5; D unclear. The germline V gene has CDR1 PRHDT and CDR2 FYEKMQ (reference sequence). The CDR3 has 14 amino acids. With 5 bases removed from V and 5 bases from J, the gap between germline ends came to 15 bases.

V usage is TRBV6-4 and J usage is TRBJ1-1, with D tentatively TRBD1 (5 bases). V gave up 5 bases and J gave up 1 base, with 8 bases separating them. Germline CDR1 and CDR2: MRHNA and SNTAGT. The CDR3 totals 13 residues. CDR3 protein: CASSKQENTEAFF. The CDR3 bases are TGTGCCAGCAGTAAACAGGAGAACACTGAAGCTTTCTTT.

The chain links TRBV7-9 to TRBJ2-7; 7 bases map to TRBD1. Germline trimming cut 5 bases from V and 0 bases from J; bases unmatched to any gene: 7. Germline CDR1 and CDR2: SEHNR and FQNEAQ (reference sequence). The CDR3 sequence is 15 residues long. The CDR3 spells CASSQRQGRSYEQYF. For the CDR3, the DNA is TGTGCCAGCAGCCAACGACAGGGCCGCTCCTACGAGCAGTACTTC. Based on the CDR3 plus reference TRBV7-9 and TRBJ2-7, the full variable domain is DTGVSQNPRHKITKRGQNVTFRCDPISEHNRLYWYRQTLGQGPEFLTYFQNEAQLEKSRLLSDRFSAERPKGSFSTLEIQRTEQGDSAMYLCASSQRQGRSYEQYFGPGTRLTVT.

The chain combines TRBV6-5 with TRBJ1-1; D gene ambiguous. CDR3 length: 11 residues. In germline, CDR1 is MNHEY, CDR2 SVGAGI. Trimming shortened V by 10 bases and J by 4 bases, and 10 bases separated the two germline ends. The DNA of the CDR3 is TGTGCCACTAGACGGCGCACTGAAGCTTTCTTT. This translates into CATRRRTEAFF.

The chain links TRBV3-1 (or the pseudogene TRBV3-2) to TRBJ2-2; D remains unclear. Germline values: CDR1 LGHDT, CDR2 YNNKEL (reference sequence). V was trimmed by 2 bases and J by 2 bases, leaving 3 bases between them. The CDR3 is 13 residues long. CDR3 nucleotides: TGTGCCAGCAGCCAATTTAACACCGGGGAGCTGTTTTTT. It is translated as CASSQFNTGELFF.

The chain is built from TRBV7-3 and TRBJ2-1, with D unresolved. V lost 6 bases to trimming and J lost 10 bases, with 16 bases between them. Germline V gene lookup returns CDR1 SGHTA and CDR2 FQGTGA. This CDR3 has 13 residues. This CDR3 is CASRGATLREQFF. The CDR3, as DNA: TGTGCCAGCAGGGGCGCTACATTGCGGGAGCAGTTCTTC. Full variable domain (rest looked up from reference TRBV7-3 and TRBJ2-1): GAGVSQTPSNKVTEKGKYVELRCDPISGHTALYWYRQSLGQGPEFLIYFQGTGAADDSGLPNDRFFAVRPEGSVSTLKIQRTERGDSAVYLCASRGATLREQFFGPGTRLTVL.

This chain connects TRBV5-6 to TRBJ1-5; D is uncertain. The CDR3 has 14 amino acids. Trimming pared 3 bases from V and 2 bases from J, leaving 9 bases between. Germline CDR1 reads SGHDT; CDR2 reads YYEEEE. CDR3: CASSSPRGNQPQHF. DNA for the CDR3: TGTGCCAGCAGCTCCCCGCGGGGCAATCAGCCCCAGCATTTT.

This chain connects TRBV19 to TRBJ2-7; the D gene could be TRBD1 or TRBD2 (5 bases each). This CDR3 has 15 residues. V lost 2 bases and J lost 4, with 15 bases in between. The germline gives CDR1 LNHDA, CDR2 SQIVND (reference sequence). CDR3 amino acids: CASSISEGWGYEQYF. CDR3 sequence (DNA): TGTGCCAGTAGTATAAGTGAAGGCTGGGGGTACGAGCAGTACTTC. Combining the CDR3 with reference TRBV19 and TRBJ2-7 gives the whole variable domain DGGITQSPKYLFRKEGQNVTLSCEQNLNHDAMYWYRQDPGQGLRLIYYSQIVNDFQKGDIAEGYSVSREKKESFPLTVTSAQKNPTAFYLCASSISEGWGYEQYFGPGTRLTVT.

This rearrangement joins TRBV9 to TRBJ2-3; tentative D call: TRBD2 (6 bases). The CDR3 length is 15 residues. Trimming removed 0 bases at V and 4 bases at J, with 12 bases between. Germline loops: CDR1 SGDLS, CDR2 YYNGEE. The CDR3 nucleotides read TGTGCCAGCAGCGTAGCTACTAGCAGGGCAGATACGCAGTATTTT. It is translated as CASSVATSRADTQYF.

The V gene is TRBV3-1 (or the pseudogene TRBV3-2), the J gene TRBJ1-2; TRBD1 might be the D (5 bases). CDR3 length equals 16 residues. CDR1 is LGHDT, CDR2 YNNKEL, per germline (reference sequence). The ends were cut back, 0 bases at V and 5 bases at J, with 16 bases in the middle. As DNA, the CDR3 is TGTGCCAGCAGCCAAGATTTGAGGGGCGCGGATTATGGCTACACCTTC. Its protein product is CASSQDLRGADYGYTF.

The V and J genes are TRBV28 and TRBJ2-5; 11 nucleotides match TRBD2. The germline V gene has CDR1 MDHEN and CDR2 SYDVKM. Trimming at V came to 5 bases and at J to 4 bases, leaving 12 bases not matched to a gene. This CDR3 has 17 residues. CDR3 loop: CASSPTFTSGSLETQYF. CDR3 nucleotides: TGTGCCAGCAGTCCCACCTTTACTAGCGGGAGTTTAGAGACCCAGTACTTC.

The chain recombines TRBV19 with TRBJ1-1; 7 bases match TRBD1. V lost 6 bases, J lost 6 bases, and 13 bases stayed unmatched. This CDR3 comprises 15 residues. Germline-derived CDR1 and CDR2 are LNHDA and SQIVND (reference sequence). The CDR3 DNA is TGTGCCAGTAGGGGTTTAGACAGGGCCCGCGCTGAAGCTTTCTTT. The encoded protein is CASRGLDRARAEAFF.

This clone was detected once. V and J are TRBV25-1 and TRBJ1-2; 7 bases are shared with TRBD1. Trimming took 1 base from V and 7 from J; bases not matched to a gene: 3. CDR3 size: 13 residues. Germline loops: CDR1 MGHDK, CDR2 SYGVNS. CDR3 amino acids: CASSEFSGGGYTF. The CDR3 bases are TGTGCCAGCAGTGAATTTTCAGGGGGTGGCTACACCTTC.

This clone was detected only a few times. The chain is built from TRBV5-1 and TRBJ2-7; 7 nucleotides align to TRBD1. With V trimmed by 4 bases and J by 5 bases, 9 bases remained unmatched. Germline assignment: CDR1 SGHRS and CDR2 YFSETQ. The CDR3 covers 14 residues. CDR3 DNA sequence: TGCGCCAGCAGCCCCTCCGGGACAGTCAACGAGCAGTACTTC. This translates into CASSPSGTVNEQYF.